The sequence of this T cell receptor beta chain was determined in a study of T cells in Graves' hyperthyroidism and ophthalmopathy. Amplification of TCR beta CDR3 regions used RNA as the template. HTBI primers were used for first-round RT-PCR of the TCR CDR3. TCRdb reprocessed the multiplex PCR reads via MiXCR and lists one record per CDR3 protein. The sample yields some 600,000 distinct CDR3 sequences, 40% to 55% seen once. The CDR3 runs 14 residues. Trimming pared 0 bases from V and 4 bases from J, leaving 9 bases between. A few counts support this clonotype. The sample comprised peripheral blood or thyroid tissue (not recorded which). The sequence was obtained from a woman aged 18 to 35 with Graves' hyperthyroidism. The chain has TRBV12-3 or TRBV12-4 and TRBJ1-1; D possibly corresponds to TRBD1 (6 bases). The CDR3: CASSLALQGTEAFF. The CDR3 DNA follows: TGTGCCAGCAGTTTAGCGCTACAGGGCACTGAAGCTTTCTTT.